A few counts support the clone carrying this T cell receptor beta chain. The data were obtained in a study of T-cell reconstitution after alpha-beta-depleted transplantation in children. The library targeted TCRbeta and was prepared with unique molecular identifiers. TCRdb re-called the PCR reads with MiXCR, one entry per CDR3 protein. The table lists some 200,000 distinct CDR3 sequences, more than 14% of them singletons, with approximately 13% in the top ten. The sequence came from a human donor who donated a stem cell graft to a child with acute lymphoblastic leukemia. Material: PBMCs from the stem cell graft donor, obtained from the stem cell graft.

The CDR3 loop reads CASSLGSITDTQYF. Written as DNA, the CDR3 is TGTGCCAGCAGCTTAGGGAGTATAACAGATACGCAGTATTTT. The genes are TRBV7-2 and TRBJ2-3; D gene uncertain. Germline V lookup: CDR1 SGHTA, CDR2 FQGNSA. The CDR3 has 14 amino acids. Deletions cut 1 base from V and 3 bases from J, with 8 bases between.